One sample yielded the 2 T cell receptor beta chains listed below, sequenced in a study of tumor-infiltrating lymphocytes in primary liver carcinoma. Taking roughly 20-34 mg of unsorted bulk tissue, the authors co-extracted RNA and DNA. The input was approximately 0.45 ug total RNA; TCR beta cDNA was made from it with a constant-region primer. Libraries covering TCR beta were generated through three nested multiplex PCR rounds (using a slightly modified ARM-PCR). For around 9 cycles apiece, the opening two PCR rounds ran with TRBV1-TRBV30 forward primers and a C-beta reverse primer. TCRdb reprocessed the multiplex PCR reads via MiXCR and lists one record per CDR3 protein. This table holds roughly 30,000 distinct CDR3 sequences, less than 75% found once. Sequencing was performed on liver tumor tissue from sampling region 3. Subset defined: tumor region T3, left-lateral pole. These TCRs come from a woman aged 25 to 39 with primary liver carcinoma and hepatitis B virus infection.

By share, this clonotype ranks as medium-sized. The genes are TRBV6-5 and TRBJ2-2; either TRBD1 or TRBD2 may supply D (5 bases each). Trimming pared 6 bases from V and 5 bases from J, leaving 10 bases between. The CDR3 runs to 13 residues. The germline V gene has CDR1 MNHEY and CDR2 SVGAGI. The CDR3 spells CASRQGRTGELFF. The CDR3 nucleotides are TGTGCCAGCAGGCAGGGACGGACCGGGGAGCTGTTTTTT.

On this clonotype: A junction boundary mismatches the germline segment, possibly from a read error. The CDR3 spells CAGSLGPQAQASRSPLHF. The DNA of the CDR3 is TGTGCCGGCAGCTTGGGTCCACAGGCCCAGGCTTCACGTTCACCCCTCCACTTT. The V and J genes are TRBV7-8 and TRBJ1-6; a weak D match, TRBD1 (5 bases). Germline V gene sequence: CDR1 SGHVS, CDR2 FQNEAQ. The CDR3 spans 18 residues.